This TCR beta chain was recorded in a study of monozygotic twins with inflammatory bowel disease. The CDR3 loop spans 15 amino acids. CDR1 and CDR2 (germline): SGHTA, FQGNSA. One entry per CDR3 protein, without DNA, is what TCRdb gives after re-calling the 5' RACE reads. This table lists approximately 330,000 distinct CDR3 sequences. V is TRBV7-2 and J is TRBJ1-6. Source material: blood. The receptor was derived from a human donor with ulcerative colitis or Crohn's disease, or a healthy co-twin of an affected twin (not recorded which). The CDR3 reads CASRTSGGSNSPLHF.